A selection of T cell receptor beta chains follows, all from one sample in a study of T-cell memory formation after mild COVID-19. Via MiXCR, TCRdb re-called the 5' RACE reads, giving one row per CDR3 protein. The sample carries 300,000 to 400,000 distinct CDR3 sequences, over 10% recorded once. The specimen was PBMCs or a T cell subset sorted from them (not recorded which). These receptors were obtained from a man between 18 and 29 years old who had mild COVID-19 (a few samples of this study predate the infection). Cell type and time point are not known. The CDR3 runs from the conserved cysteine through the conserved F or W. The D gene is left open where the match is weak. Clone size is given for some rows only: seen once, a few or many times, or a class if the clone is expanded.

clone size	V gene	J gene	D gene	CDR3 protein	CDR3 DNA
few	TRBV7-8	TRBJ2-2	-	CASSLGWGPNTGELFF	TGTGCCAGCAGCTTAGGTTGGGGACCGAACACCGGGGAGCTGTTTTTT
many	TRBV5-1	TRBJ1-1	TRBD1	CASNDRGRNTEAFF	TGCGCCAGCAACGACAGGGGGCGGAACACTGAAGCTTTCTTT
-	TRBV7-3	TRBJ2-7	TRBD1	CASSPPPGTGASEQYF	TGTGCCAGCAGCCCCCCCCCCGGGACAGGGGCGAGCGAGCAGTACTTC
-	TRBV28	TRBJ2-3	-	CASSLGTEVPDTQYF	TGTGCCAGCAGTTTGGGTACAGAGGTCCCAGATACGCAGTATTTT
-	TRBV3-1	TRBJ2-5	TRBD1	CASSQNRGETQYF	TGTGCCAGCAGCCAAAACAGGGGAGAGACCCAGTACTTC
many	TRBV6-5	TRBJ1-2	TRBD1	CASSRTGSHYGYTF	TGTGCCAGCAGCCGGACAGGGTCTCACTATGGCTACACCTTC
-	TRBV7-9	TRBJ1-3	-	CASSRGWGPRGNTIYF	TGTGCCAGCAGCCGGGGCTGGGGGCCGCGCGGAAACACCATATATTTT
-	TRBV15	TRBJ2-1	TRBD2	CAISSGGRNEQFF	TGTGCCATCTCTAGCGGGGGGAGGAATGAGCAGTTCTTC
few	TRBV3-1	TRBJ1-5	-	CASSQGGGHQPQHF	TGTGCCAGCAGCCAAGGGGGAGGGCATCAGCCCCAGCATTTT
-	TRBV20-1	TRBJ2-5	TRBD2	CSARSPGLELETQYF	TGCAGTGCTAGATCTCCGGGACTAGAGTTAGAGACCCAGTACTTC
-	TRBV9	TRBJ2-1	-	CASSVADNEQFF	TGTGCCAGCAGCGTAGCTGACAATGAGCAGTTCTTC
-	TRBV6-1	TRBJ2-1	-	CASSDGGVDNEQFF	TGTGCCAGCAGTGATGGCGGGGTTGACAATGAGCAGTTCTTC
few	TRBV7-2	TRBJ2-3	-	CASSLEKGDTQYF	TGTGCCAGCAGCTTAGAGAAGGGAGATACGCAGTATTTT
-	TRBV20-1	TRBJ2-7	-	CSARGVDSEPYEQYF	TGCAGTGCTAGAGGGGTGGATTCTGAACCCTACGAGCAGTACTTC
few	TRBV6-2/TRBV6-3	TRBJ2-7	-	CASSWDPLSYEQYF	TGTGCCAGCAGTTGGGACCCCCTCTCCTACGAGCAGTACTTC